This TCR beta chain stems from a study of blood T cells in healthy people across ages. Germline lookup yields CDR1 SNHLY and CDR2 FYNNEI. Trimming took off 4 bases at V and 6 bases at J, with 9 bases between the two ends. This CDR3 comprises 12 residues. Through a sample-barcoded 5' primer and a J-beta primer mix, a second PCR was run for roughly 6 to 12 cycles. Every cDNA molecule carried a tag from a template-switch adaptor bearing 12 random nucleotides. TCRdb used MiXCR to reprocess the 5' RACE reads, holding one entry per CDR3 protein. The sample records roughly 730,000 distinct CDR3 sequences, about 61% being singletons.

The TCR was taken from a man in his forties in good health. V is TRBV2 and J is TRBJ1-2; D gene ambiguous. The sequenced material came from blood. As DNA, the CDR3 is TGTGCCAGCAGTGTGTGGGCTGATGGCTACACCTTC. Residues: CASSVWADGYTF.